Presented here are 28 T cell receptor beta chains from one specimen sequenced in a study of T cell repertoires in cytomegalovirus infection. TCRdb ran MiXCR on the reads and lists one entry per CDR3 protein. The sample lists around 740,000 distinct CDR3 sequences, about 40% occurring once. Sequencing input: PBMCs. The receptor source for this set is a human donor in good health (CMV status not recorded). Some clones in this sample may be carry-over from other donors' samples.

The V gene is TRBV28, the J gene TRBJ2-7, with TRBD1 matching 10 bases. This CDR3 comprises 16 residues. Germline lookup yields CDR1 MDHEN and CDR2 SYDVKM. J was trimmed by 1 base and V by 5 bases; bases with no gene match: 8. CDR3 nucleotide sequence: TGTGCCAGCAGTCTGAGACAGGGGGCTTGGTCCTACGAGCAGTACTTC. This sequence encodes CASSLRQGAWSYEQYF.

The chain uses TRBV12-3 or TRBV12-4 and TRBJ2-5; 8 nucleotides agree with TRBD1. Losses at the gene ends were 5 bases for V and 0 bases for J; bases not matched to a gene: 14. The CDR3 length is 18 residues. Here the CDR3 DNA reads TGTGCCAGCAGTACGGAACCAGGGGGCGCGTATAACCAAGAGACCCAGTACTTC. This encodes CASSTEPGGAYNQETQYF.

The genes are TRBV7-2 and TRBJ2-1; D not resolved. The CDR3 consists of 16 residues. Trimming cost V 5 bases and J 2 bases, with 16 bases left between them. CDR1 is SGHTA, CDR2 FQGNSA, per germline. DNA for the CDR3: TGTGCCAGCAGCAAATTCCTGGGCGGAACCTACAATGAGCAGTTCTTC. This gives the protein CASSKFLGGTYNEQFF.

The genes are TRBV12-3 or TRBV12-4 and TRBJ2-1, with 10 bases identical to TRBD2. V lost 3 bases and J lost 9; bases outside the gene matches: 14. The CDR3 is 17 residues long. The CDR3 DNA sequence: TGTGCCAGCAGTTTTTCCGTGGGGCTAGCGGGAGTTGGTGAGCAGTTCTTC. It encodes CASSFSVGLAGVGEQFF.

The CDR3 DNA follows: TGTGCCAGCACCACCCCTTATGGCCGACAGGGGGTAAGCAATCAGCCCCAGCATTTT. This sequence encodes CASTTPYGRQGVSNQPQHF. The rearrangement uses TRBV2 and TRBJ1-5, with 9 bases identical to TRBD1. Germline V gene lookup returns CDR1 SNHLY and CDR2 FYNNEI. The V gene end was trimmed by 7 bases and the J gene end by 1 base; junction bases not matched to a gene: 17. The CDR3 loop spans 19 amino acids.

This chain joins TRBV20-1 and TRBJ2-3; 10 bases map to TRBD2. The V gene's germline CDR1 is DFQATT and CDR2 SNEGSKA (reference sequence). The CDR3 covers 15 residues. V lost 4 bases and J lost 3; bases outside the gene matches: 7. In DNA, the CDR3 is TGCAGTGCTAATTTCTTAGCGGGAGGAACAGATACGCAGTATTTT. Amino acids: CSANFLAGGTDTQYF.

The V gene is TRBV12-3 or TRBV12-4, the J gene TRBJ2-3; D possibly corresponds to TRBD1 (5 bases). This CDR3 spans 15 amino acids. The germline V and J ends were trimmed by 5 bases and 4 bases, with 16 bases remaining between them. The CDR3 is CASSTYRKGSDTQYF. CDR3 bases: TGTGCCAGCAGTACCTACCGTAAGGGGTCAGATACGCAGTATTTT.

This clonotype was detected many times. The V call is TRBV7-6, the J call TRBJ2-3, with 8 bases identical to TRBD2. This CDR3 spans 16 amino acids. The trim removed 0 bases at V and 0 bases at J, leaving 2 bases unmatched. Germline V lookup: CDR1 SGHVS, CDR2 FNYEAQ. In nucleotides, the CDR3 is TGTGCCAGCAGCTTAGCTGCGGGGGGAAGCACAGATACGCAGTATTTT. Protein product: CASSLAAGGSTDTQYF.

This clonotype appeared many times. The chain combines TRBV7-2 with TRBJ1-1; 10 nucleotides align to TRBD1. This CDR3 spans 18 amino acids. From germline, CDR1 is SGHTA and CDR2 FQGNSA. V lost 5 bases to trimming and J lost 1 base; unmatched junction nucleotides: 13. CDR3 bases: TGTGCCAGCAGCCCACCGCCGGACAGGGGGGTGAGGAACACTGAAGCTTTCTTT. It is translated as CASSPPPDRGVRNTEAFF.

As to this clonotype: The junction shows a germline mismatch at one end, possibly a read error. V is TRBV28 and J is TRBJ2-7; TRBD1 aligns across 9 bases. This CDR3 spans 16 amino acids. Per the germline V gene, CDR1 is MDHEN and CDR2 is SYDVKM. The CDR3 here is CASSLWGQGRSYEHSF. The DNA of the CDR3 is TGTGCCAGCAGTTTATGGGGACAGGGTAGGTCCTACGAGCATTCCTTC.

This clonotype was seen only a few times. The CDR3 loop is CASSVTGGTDTQYF. The CDR3 DNA reads as TGTGCCAGCAGCGTCACAGGGGGCACAGATACGCAGTATTTT. The chain joins TRBV7-2 to TRBJ2-3; 7 bases match TRBD1. After removal of 5 bases from V and 1 base from J, the junction contained 3 bases not matched to a gene. Germline CDR1 and CDR2: SGHTA and FQGNSA. This CDR3 is 14 amino acids long.

This clonotype was picked up a small number of times. The chain couples TRBV6-1 to TRBJ1-5, with D possibly matching TRBD1 (5 bases). Germline V gene sequence: CDR1 MNHNS, CDR2 SASEGT. CDR3 length equals 15 residues. Trimming took 0 bases from V and 9 from J, leaving 15 bases between them. The DNA for the CDR3 is TGTGCCAGCAGTGAAGCTTCCTGGGGGAGGGGGCCCCAGCATTTT. Its translation is CASSEASWGRGPQHF.

The J gene is TRBJ2-1, the V gene TRBV11-3; D perhaps matches TRBD2 (7 bases). The CDR3 covers 16 residues. Germline values: CDR1 SGHNT, CDR2 YENEEA. With 3 bases removed from V and 4 bases from J, the gap between germline ends came to 16 bases. CDR3 in amino acids: CASSFGGPQGYNEQFF. As DNA, the CDR3 is TGTGCCAGCAGCTTCGGGGGGCCCCAGGGGTACAATGAGCAGTTCTTC.

The chain is built from TRBV12-3 or TRBV12-4 and TRBJ2-1, with 7 bases matching TRBD2. This CDR3 is built from 18 residues. With V trimmed by 5 bases and J by 0 bases, 13 bases remained unmatched. The CDR3 reads CASSPTMGGGSSYNEQFF. The CDR3, as DNA: TGTGCCAGCAGTCCGACCATGGGGGGAGGGAGCTCCTACAATGAGCAGTTCTTC.

V is TRBV11-2 and J is TRBJ2-6; either TRBD1 or TRBD2 may fit D (5 bases each). Between the trimmed V and J ends, which lost 5 bases and 0 bases, there was a span of 20 bases. CDR1 is SGHAT, CDR2 FQNNGV, per germline. The CDR3 is 19 residues long. CDR3: CASSPRQGLGDSGANVLTF. The DNA for the CDR3 is TGTGCCAGCAGCCCGCGTCAGGGTTTGGGGGACTCTGGGGCCAACGTCCTGACTTTC.

This chain joins TRBV4-2 and TRBJ2-1; weak D call: TRBD2 (6 bases). The CDR3 is made up of 18 amino acids. The V and J ends lost 0 bases and 5 bases respectively, with 20 bases between them. CDR1 and CDR2 (germline): LGHNA, YNFKEQ. CDR3 coding DNA: TGTGCCAGCAGCCAAGAAGGCCTCGTGTGGAGGGCCGACAATGAGCAGTTCTTC. The encoded protein is CASSQEGLVWRADNEQFF.

This chain connects TRBV12-3 or TRBV12-4 to TRBJ2-7; the D gene could be TRBD1 or TRBD2 (6 bases each). V was pared by 6 bases and J by 5 bases, with 17 bases between. This CDR3 is built from 14 residues. CDR3 in amino acids: CASSPGGLAHEQYF. The CDR3, as DNA: TGTGCCAGCAGCCCCGGGGGCCTAGCACACGAGCAGTACTTC.

The sample holds a few counts of this clonotype. V usage is TRBV28 and J usage is TRBJ2-1; 9 nucleotides align to TRBD2. V lost 2 bases, J lost 6 bases, and 17 bases stayed unmatched. The CDR3 covers 19 residues. Germline CDR1 MDHEN, CDR2 SYDVKM. The CDR3 region has the DNA TGTGCCAGCAGTTTACTGGGTCTAGCGGGAAAGATATTGAGCAATGAGCAGTTCTTC. Translating gives CASSLLGLAGKILSNEQFF.

This clonotype appeared a few times. The CDR3 DNA sequence: TGTGCCATCGGGAATATGGGTCCAACCTCCTACAATGAGCAGTTCTTC. This gives the protein CAIGNMGPTSYNEQFF. The chain couples TRBV2 to TRBJ2-1; D is possibly TRBD2 (5 bases). Trimming shortened V by 10 bases and J by 0 bases, and 19 bases separated the two germline ends. The CDR3 spans 16 residues. Germline V gives CDR1 SNHLY, CDR2 FYNNEI. Complete variable domain (other parts from reference TRBV2 and TRBJ2-1): EPEVTQTPSHQVTQMGQEVILRCVPISNHLYFYWYRQILGQKVEFLVSFYNNEISEKSEIFDDQFSVERPDGSNFTLKIRSTKLEDSAMYFCAIGNMGPTSYNEQFFGPGTRLTVL.

At least ten counts were recorded for this clonotype. The chain is built from TRBV28 and TRBJ2-4, with 13 bases matching TRBD2. The V and J ends lost 6 bases and 8 bases, in that order; junction bases with no gene match: 4. Germline CDR1 reads MDHEN; CDR2 reads SYDVKM. There are 14 residues in the CDR3. The CDR3 protein is CASSFTSGRDIQYF. The DNA of the CDR3 is TGTGCCAGCAGCTTTACTAGCGGGAGGGACATTCAGTACTTC.

About this clonotype: This CDR3 is missing its conserved last phenylalanine or tryptophan, likely due to a read error. The chain combines TRBV7-9 with TRBJ1-2, with no clear D. In germline, CDR1 is SEHNR, CDR2 FQNEAQ (reference sequence). V was clipped by 0 bases and J by 5 bases, with 10 bases between them. This CDR3 comprises 14 residues. The CDR3 is CASSLAPELYGYTL. The CDR3 nucleotides read TGTGCCAGCAGCTTAGCCCCCGAGCTTTATGGCTACACCTTA.

V is TRBV28 and J is TRBJ1-1; D is unresolved. With 6 bases removed from V and 1 base from J, the gap between germline ends came to 15 bases. The CDR3 is 15 residues long. Germline assignment: CDR1 MDHEN and CDR2 SYDVKM. CDR3 in amino acids: CASSPSRGSNTEAFF. For the CDR3, the DNA is TGTGCCAGCAGCCCCTCCCGGGGTTCGAACACTGAAGCTTTCTTT.

This clonotype was seen at least ten times. The V gene is TRBV4-1, the J gene TRBJ2-3; 8 nucleotides align to TRBD1. Unmatched junction bases numbered 8, after V lost 3 bases and J lost 3 bases. The germline V gene encodes CDR1 MGHRA and CDR2 YSYEKL. The CDR3 consists of 16 residues. CDR3 loop: CASSQGDRSVTDTQYF. CDR3 bases: TGCGCCAGCAGCCAGGGGGACAGGAGTGTGACAGATACGCAGTATTTT.

The V gene is TRBV11-2, the J gene TRBJ2-1; 16 bases align to TRBD2. Germline CDR1 is SGHAT and CDR2 is FQNNGV. After removal of 0 bases from V and 8 bases from J, the junction contained 19 bases not matched to a gene. The length of the CDR3 is 22 residues. CDR3 nucleotide sequence: TGTGCCAGCAGCTTAGACATGGAGACCGGGACTAGCGGGAGGGCCACGTGGGATGAGCAGTTCTTC. It encodes CASSLDMETGTSGRATWDEQFF.

This clonotype was picked up a small number of times. The chain employs TRBV28 and TRBJ2-1; the D gene is possibly TRBD2 (5 bases). The CDR3 runs 15 residues. CDR1 and CDR2 (germline): MDHEN, SYDVKM. The V gene lost 4 bases and the J gene lost 7 bases, with 17 bases spanning the gap. Here the CDR3 reads CASSSPKLSVNEQFF. CDR3 nucleotide sequence: TGTGCCAGCAGTTCACCGAAACTTAGCGTAAATGAGCAGTTCTTC.

Remarks on this clonotype: This likely comes from a read error, as the CDR3 has no conserved phenylalanine or tryptophan at its end. This chain uses TRBV12-3 or TRBV12-4 with TRBJ2-1, with 8 bases lining up with TRBD2. With 5 bases clipped from V and 6 bases from J, the junction kept 12 bases outside the gene matches. The CDR3 consists of 16 residues. CDR3 in amino acids: CASSPGLSGSGNEQFL. The CDR3, as DNA: TGTGCCAGCAGTCCCGGACTAAGCGGGAGCGGCAATGAGCAGTTCTTA.

This chain links TRBV7-3 with TRBJ2-5; D may correspond to TRBD1 or TRBD2 (6 bases each). Germline CDR1 SGHTA, CDR2 FQGTGA. Trimming removed 0 bases at V and 5 bases at J, with 13 bases between. This CDR3 has 15 amino acids. DNA for the CDR3: TGTGCCAGCAGCTTAACCGGAGGGGGGTACGAGACCCAGTACTTC. It translates to CASSLTGGGYETQYF.

The J gene is TRBJ2-3, the V gene TRBV27; 7 bases are a match to TRBD1. V dropped 5 bases and J dropped 2; count of bases not matched to a gene: 7. This CDR3 comprises 15 residues. Per germline, CDR1 MNHEY and CDR2 SMNVEV (reference sequence). CDR3 sequence reads: CASSETGTDTDTQYF. For the CDR3, the DNA is TGTGCCAGCAGTGAGACAGGGACCGACACAGATACGCAGTATTTT.